Given below is one T cell receptor (beta chain) in context. Original analysis: Counts of nucleated cells, estimated from reference gene primer amplification, were obtained. Using immunoSEQ multiplex PCR, the repertoire was profiled, and TCRdb retains in-frame clones only, with some absent. V and J calls and clone size come straight from that table; D and trimming were deduced from the DNA. The sample lists roughly 380,000 clones; about 85% were seen once. This sample stems from a study of blood T cell repertoires in COVID-19. As for the study in general: The study drew acute and convalescent COVID-19 samples from the United States, Italy and Spain. Sample material is recorded as cDNA or gDNA derived from T cells, B-cell-depleted T cells, or PBMCs.

The CDR3 runs 14 residues. V was clipped by 5 bases and J by 7 bases, with 15 bases between them. CDR1 is LGHNA, CDR2 YNFKEQ, per germline. Material: peripheral blood. The chain couples TRBV4-2 to TRBJ1-5, with D possibly being TRBD1 (6 bases). This TCR was recovered from a woman in her late teens or twenties with acute or convalescent COVID-19. CDR3 amino acids: CASSGRGGRQPQHF. The CDR3 DNA follows: TGTGCCAGCAGCGGAAGGGGGGGTAGGCAGCCCCAGCATTTT.